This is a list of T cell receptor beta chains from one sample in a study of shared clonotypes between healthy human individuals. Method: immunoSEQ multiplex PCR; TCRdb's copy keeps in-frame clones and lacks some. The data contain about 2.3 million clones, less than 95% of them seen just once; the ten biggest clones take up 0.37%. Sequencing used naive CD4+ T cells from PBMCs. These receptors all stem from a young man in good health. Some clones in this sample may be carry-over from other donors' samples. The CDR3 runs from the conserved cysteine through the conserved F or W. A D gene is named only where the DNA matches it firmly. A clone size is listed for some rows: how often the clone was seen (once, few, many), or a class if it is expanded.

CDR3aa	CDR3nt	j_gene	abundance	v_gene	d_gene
CSARDWGGGADTQYF	TGCAGCGCCCGGGACTGGGGAGGAGGAGCAGATACGCAGTATTTT	TRBJ2-3	.	TRBV29-1	.
CASSLVPRGNTIYF	TGCGCCAGCAGCTTGGTACCTAGGGGAAACACCATATATTTT	TRBJ1-3	.	TRBV5-1	.
CASRPQTGGLAGELFF	TGCGCCAGCAGACCGCAGACAGGGGGCTTGGCCGGGGAGCTGTTTTTT	TRBJ2-2	.	TRBV5-1	TRBD1
CASIDLIRSGYTF	TGTGCCAGCATCGATCTAATTAGGAGTGGCTACACCTTC	TRBJ1-2	.	TRBV2	.
CASSNRVETQYF	TGTGCCAGCTCAAACAGGGTCGAGACCCAGTACTTC	TRBJ2-5	.	TRBV18	.
CASSAYTGDTEAFF	TGTGCCAGCTCCGCCTATACAGGGGACACTGAAGCTTTCTTT	TRBJ1-1	.	TRBV18	TRBD1
CASRLEQETQYF	TGTGCCAGCAGACTGGAACAAGAGACCCAGTACTTC	TRBJ2-5	.	TRBV2	.
CASSLEVEQYF	TGTGCCAGCAGCTTAGAGGTCGAGCAGTACTTC	TRBJ2-7	.	TRBV7-9	.
CASSSGGTGGEVEQFF	TGTGCCAGCAGCAGCGGAGGGACAGGGGGAGAGGTTGAGCAGTTCTTC	TRBJ2-1	.	TRBV28	TRBD1
CASSLAGTGVQETQYF	TGTGCCAGCAGCTTAGCGGGAACAGGCGTCCAAGAGACCCAGTACTTC	TRBJ2-5	.	TRBV7-9	.
CASRHNRGRDTGELFF	TGTGCCAGCAGACACAATAGAGGACGAGACACCGGGGAGCTGTTTTTT	TRBJ2-2	.	TRBV27	.
CASSFLAGVTDTQYF	TGCGCCAGCAGCTTCCTAGCGGGGGTCACAGATACGCAGTATTTT	TRBJ2-3	.	TRBV5-1	TRBD2
CASSPIGGDSNEKLFF	TGTGCCAGCAGCCCTATAGGGGGGGATTCAAATGAAAAACTGTTTTTT	TRBJ1-4	.	TRBV7-2	.
CASSWGVNTEAFF	TGTGCCAGCAGTTGGGGGGTGAACACTGAAGCTTTCTTT	TRBJ1-1	.	TRBV28	.
CASSEPTDRGLYGYTF	TGTGCCAGCAGTGAACCGACGGACAGAGGCCTCTATGGCTACACCTTC	TRBJ1-2	.	TRBV6-1	.
CSGGTGGLGEQYF	TGCAGCGGAGGGACAGGGGGCTTGGGGGAGCAGTACTTC	TRBJ2-7	.	TRBV29-1	TRBD1
CASSSSGRVSYEQYF	TGTGCCAGCAGCTCAAGCGGGAGGGTCTCCTACGAGCAGTACTTC	TRBJ2-7	.	TRBV28	TRBD2
CASSEFMTSGRVEQYF	TGTGCCAGCAGTGAATTTATGACTAGCGGGAGGGTCGAGCAGTACTTC	TRBJ2-7	.	TRBV6-1	TRBD2
CASSYSRQGGTQPQHF	TGTGCCAGCAGTTACTCCAGACAGGGTGGTACTCAGCCCCAGCATTTT	TRBJ1-5	.	TRBV6-5	TRBD1
CASSLAQGDQPQHF	TGTGCCAGCAGCTTGGCTCAGGGGGATCAGCCCCAGCATTTT	TRBJ1-5	.	TRBV7-9	TRBD1
CASSEALDSNEQFF	TGTGCCAGCAGTGAAGCCTTGGACAGCAATGAGCAGTTCTTC	TRBJ2-1	.	TRBV6-1	.
CAWSIFGGNVQYF	TGTGCCTGGAGTATCTTTGGAGGGAACGTTCAGTACTTC	TRBJ2-4	.	TRBV30	.
CASSYGTGDNTEAFF	TGCGCCAGCAGCTATGGGACAGGCGATAACACTGAAGCTTTCTTT	TRBJ1-1	.	TRBV5-1	TRBD1
CASSLGVVNQPQHF	TGTGCCAGCAGCTTAGGCGTGGTCAATCAGCCCCAGCATTTT	TRBJ1-5	.	TRBV7-2	.
CASSLVRATRHEQFF	TGTGCCAGCAGTTTGGTACGGGCGACCCGGCATGAGCAGTTCTTC	TRBJ2-1	.	TRBV28	.
CASSVDRGSYTF	TGTGCCAGCAGCGTAGATAGGGGAAGCTACACCTTC	TRBJ1-2	.	TRBV9	.
CASSAAGVPYEQYF	TGCGCCAGCAGCGCGGCGGGGGTGCCCTACGAGCAGTACTTC	TRBJ2-7	.	TRBV5-1	TRBD2
CASSEGANSNQPQHF	TGTGCCAGCAGCGAGGGGGCGAATAGCAATCAGCCCCAGCATTTT	TRBJ1-5	.	TRBV7-9	TRBD1
CASSGNRVSEAFF	TGTGCCAGCAGTGGGAACAGGGTCTCTGAAGCTTTCTTT	TRBJ1-1	.	TRBV4-2	.
CASSSVNTQYF	TGTGCCAGCAGCTCCGTGAATACGCAGTATTTT	TRBJ2-3	.	TRBV7-2	.
CASSSRYGYTF	TGTGCCAGCAGCTCGCGCTATGGCTACACCTTC	TRBJ1-2	.	TRBV7-9	.
CASSFLARTEGYNEQFF	TGTGCCAGCAGCTTTCTAGCGAGAACGGAGGGGTACAATGAGCAGTTCTTC	TRBJ2-1	once	TRBV9	.
CASSTLSFRVPANQPQHF	TGTGCCAGCAGTACTTTGAGTTTCCGGGTCCCCGCGAATCAGCCCCAGCATTTT	TRBJ1-5	.	TRBV28	.
CASSLGQTETQYF	TGTGCCAGCAGCTTGGGTCAGACGGAGACCCAGTACTTC	TRBJ2-5	.	TRBV5-4	.
CASVGVGEQYF	TGTGCCAGCGTGGGGGTTGGCGAGCAGTACTTC	TRBJ2-7	.	TRBV25-1	.
CASGGADTGELFF	TGTGCCAGCGGGGGGGCGGACACCGGGGAGCTGTTTTTT	TRBJ2-2	.	TRBV2	.